The 5 T cell receptor beta chains below come from one sample, sequenced in a study of cytomegalovirus exposure and HLA in healthy donors. Repertoires were generated with immunoSEQ multiplex PCR, while TCRdb's copy carries only in-frame clones and drops some. The table shows roughly 220,000 clones, with about 89% occurring only once. Sequences were obtained from PBMCs. These receptors came from a woman in her late teens or twenties in good health and CMV-seronegative.

The rearrangement uses TRBV25-1 and TRBJ1-1; D not resolved. The CDR3 length is 14 residues. CDR1 and CDR2 (germline): MGHDK, SYGVNS. The CDR3 DNA sequence: TGTGCAACCAGGCCGGTCCACATGAACACTGAAGCTTTCTTT. Its translation is CATRPVHMNTEAFF. The complete variable domain, with remaining parts taken from reference TRBV25-1 and TRBJ1-1, reads EADIYQTPRYLVIGTGKKITLECSQTMGHDKMYWYQQDPGMELHLIHYSYGVNSTEKGDLSSESTVSRIRTEHFPLTLESARPSHTSQYLCATRPVHMNTEAFFGQGTRLTVV.

The chain has TRBV9 and TRBJ1-2; 7 bases fit TRBD1. CDR1 and CDR2 (germline): SGDLS, YYNGEE. J gave up 5 bases and V 4 bases, and 8 bases lay outside the gene matches. There are 14 residues in the CDR3. CDR3: CASSPGTAHYGYTF. As DNA, the CDR3 is TGTGCCAGCAGCCCCGGGACAGCCCATTATGGCTACACCTTC.

The chain employs TRBV5-5 and TRBJ2-7, with D perhaps matching TRBD1 (5 bases). Germline V lookup: CDR1 SGHKS, CDR2 YYEKEE (reference sequence). CDR3 length: 14 residues. The V gene lost 4 bases and the J gene lost 3 bases, with 14 bases spanning the gap. The CDR3 reads CASSLTEQDYEQYF. CDR3 in DNA: TGTGCCAGCAGCCTGACGGAACAGGACTACGAGCAGTACTTC. The full variable domain, in which reference TRBV5-5 and TRBJ2-7 provide the parts outside the CDR3, is DAGVTQSPTHLIKTRGQQVTLRCSPISGHKSVSWYQQVLGQGPQFIFQYYEKEERGRGNFPDRFSARQFPNYSSELNVNALLLGDSALYLCASSLTEQDYEQYFGPGTRLTVT.

J is TRBJ2-1 and V is TRBV27, with no clear D. Germline CDR1 MNHEY, CDR2 SMNVEV (reference sequence). Trimming removed 3 bases at V and 10 bases at J, with 19 bases between. This CDR3 is 15 amino acids long. The CDR3 is CASSFYLGGTHEQFF. Written as DNA, the CDR3 is TGTGCCAGCAGTTTCTACTTAGGCGGTACCCACGAGCAGTTCTTC.

J is TRBJ1-5 and V is TRBV6-1, with D perhaps TRBD1 (6 bases). Trimming took 7 bases from V and 3 from J, leaving 13 bases between them. Per the germline V gene, CDR1 is MNHNS and CDR2 is SASEGT. The CDR3 is made up of 14 amino acids. Here the CDR3 DNA reads TGTGCCAGCACAGGGGCCGTCTCCAATCAGCCCCAGCATTTT. It yields the protein CASTGAVSNQPQHF.